These 21 T cell receptor beta chains were sequenced from one sample in a study of T cell responses to AZD1222 COVID-19 vaccine. The assay was immunoSEQ multiplex PCR, and TCRdb's table has in-frame clones only and misses some. The data contain 150,000 to 200,000 clones, just under 95% of them singletons. This specimen consisted of peripheral blood, obtained on day 0 of AZD1222 vaccination. The receptors shown here come from an adult in good health.

There are a few counts of this clone. This chain links TRBV5-1 with TRBJ1-1; TRBD1 is a possible D gene (5 bases). Between the trimmed V and J ends, which lost 0 bases and 5 bases, there was a span of 8 bases. The CDR3 has 13 residues. Germline CDR1 is SGHRS and CDR2 is YFSETQ. The CDR3 DNA follows: TGCGCCAGCAGCTTGGTTCCAGGGACTGAAGCTTTCTTT. Protein product: CASSLVPGTEAFF.

The chain uses TRBV28 and TRBJ2-7; TRBD1 aligns across 11 bases. Germline CDR1 and CDR2: MDHEN and SYDVKM. The CDR3 runs 15 residues. J lost 3 bases, V lost 3 bases, and 4 bases had no gene match. This CDR3 is CASSLGQGGIYEQYF. CDR3 sequence (DNA): TGTGCCAGCAGTTTGGGACAGGGGGGTATCTACGAGCAGTACTTC.

The V call is TRBV27, the J call TRBJ2-2; D gene unclear. Trimming took off 3 bases at V and 0 bases at J, with 8 bases between the two ends. CDR1 and CDR2 from the germline V gene are MNHEY and SMNVEV (reference sequence). There are 15 residues in the CDR3. Written as DNA, the CDR3 is TGTGCCAGCAGTTTTAGACTGTCGAACACCGGGGAGCTGTTTTTT. Residues: CASSFRLSNTGELFF.

The chain links TRBV28 to TRBJ1-1; the D gene is possibly TRBD1 (5 bases). V dropped 6 bases and J dropped 5 bases, with 22 bases sitting between them. Per the germline V gene, CDR1 is MDHEN and CDR2 is SYDVKM. CDR3 length equals 16 residues. CDR3: CASSPRGIEGSTEAFF. The CDR3 coding sequence is TGTGCCAGCAGCCCGAGGGGAATCGAGGGGAGTACTGAAGCTTTCTTT.

V and J are TRBV7-9 and TRBJ1-1; no clear D. The ends were cut back, 5 bases at V and 11 bases at J, with 21 bases in the middle. The CDR3 loop spans 14 amino acids. Looked up from germline, CDR1 is SEHNR and CDR2 is FQNEAQ (reference sequence). The CDR3 sequence: CASSPNWAVARAFF. CDR3 DNA: TGTGCCAGCAGCCCAAATTGGGCAGTTGCCAGGGCTTTCTTT.

As to this clone: A read error may explain this, as a much larger clone is one base away. This sequence joins TRBV2 and TRBJ2-2, with D perhaps TRBD1 (6 bases). The CDR3 is made up of 13 amino acids. Trimming took 3 bases from V and 4 from J, leaving 6 bases between them. Germline-derived CDR1 and CDR2 are SNHLY and FYNNEI. The CDR3 nucleotides read TGTGCCAGCAGTGACAGGGGCACCGGGGAGCTGTTTTTT. It translates to CASSDRGTGELFF.

V gene TRBV7-6 combines with J gene TRBJ2-7; tentatively, D is TRBD1 (5 bases). The ends were cut back, 0 bases at V and 7 bases at J, with 16 bases in the middle. The germline V gene encodes CDR1 SGHVS and CDR2 FNYEAQ. The CDR3 has 15 residues. CDR3 sequence reads: CASSLAGAASREQYF. As DNA, the CDR3 is TGTGCCAGCAGCTTAGCAGGGGCAGCGAGTCGGGAGCAGTACTTC.

The chain is built from TRBV30 and TRBJ1-2; 7 positions agree with TRBD1. The CDR3 extends over 16 amino acids. V shed 0 bases, J shed 6 bases, and the junction held 13 bases outside the gene matches. Germline V lookup: CDR1 GTSNPN, CDR2 SVGIG (reference sequence). Here the CDR3 reads CAWSVQPGGGGHGYTF. The CDR3 region has the DNA TGTGCCTGGAGTGTACAACCCGGAGGGGGCGGCCATGGCTACACCTTC.

This clone came up once. This rearrangement joins TRBV7-9 to TRBJ1-4, with D uncertain. The CDR3 has 14 amino acids. CDR1 is SEHNR, CDR2 FQNEAQ, per germline (reference sequence). The V and J ends lost 3 bases and 4 bases respectively, with 9 bases between them. CDR3 loop: CASSFGTVNEKLFF. The DNA for the CDR3 is TGTGCCAGCAGCTTCGGCACAGTTAATGAAAAACTGTTTTTT.

The J gene is TRBJ2-1, the V gene TRBV11-2; D may be TRBD1 (6 bases). Trimming stripped 2 bases from V and 0 bases from J, with 8 bases between. Germline V gene sequence: CDR1 SGHAT, CDR2 FQNNGV. This CDR3 is 15 amino acids long. CDR3 amino acids: CASSLSGDSYNEQFF. In DNA, the CDR3 is TGTGCCAGCAGCTTATCAGGGGACTCCTACAATGAGCAGTTCTTC. The variable domain in full, completed from reference TRBV11-2 and TRBJ2-1, reads EAGVAQSPRYKIIEKRQSVAFWCNPISGHATLYWYQQILGQGPKLLIQFQNNGVVDDSQLPKDRFSAERLKGVDSTLKIQPAKLEDSAVYLCASSLSGDSYNEQFFGPGTRLTVL.

The table lists this clone with a count of one. The chain has TRBV7-9 and TRBJ2-5, with 13 bases fitting TRBD2. Per the germline V gene, CDR1 is SEHNR and CDR2 is FQNEAQ (reference sequence). V lost 5 bases, J lost 2 bases, and 8 bases stayed unmatched. The CDR3 runs 17 residues. The CDR3 here is CASSAGTSGNLQETQYF. The DNA of the CDR3 is TGTGCCAGCAGCGCCGGGACTAGCGGGAACTTACAAGAGACCCAGTACTTC.

This clone was recorded only once. V is TRBV4-3 and J is TRBJ1-2, with D unclear. Germline CDR1 reads LGHNA; CDR2 reads YSLEER. Trimming took 1 base from V and 6 from J, leaving 12 bases between them. The CDR3 covers 14 residues. CDR3 region: CASSQALVGDGYTF. CDR3 sequence (DNA): TGCGCCAGCAGCCAAGCTTTGGTAGGCGATGGCTACACCTTC.

The chain uses TRBV20-1 and TRBJ1-1; D might be TRBD1 (5 bases). The length of the CDR3 is 14 residues. Trimming cost V 3 bases and J 4 bases, with 15 bases left between them. Per germline, CDR1 DFQATT and CDR2 SNEGSKA (reference sequence). The CDR3 reads CSASRGSGSTEAFF. CDR3 nucleotides: TGCAGTGCTAGTAGGGGCAGCGGTAGCACTGAAGCTTTCTTT.

The chain recombines TRBV7-2 with TRBJ1-4, with a possible D match to TRBD1 (6 bases). CDR1 SGHTA and CDR2 FQGNSA come from the germline V gene. With 9 bases removed from V and 4 bases from J, the gap between germline ends came to 15 bases. The CDR3 runs 14 residues. CDR3 amino acids: CARSRGAYNEKLFF. CDR3 DNA: TGTGCCAGATCCCGGGGGGCTTATAATGAAAAACTGTTTTTT. The variable domain in full, completed from reference TRBV7-2 and TRBJ1-4, reads GAGVSQSPSNKVTEKGKDVELRCDPISGHTALYWYRQSLGQGLEFLIYFQGNSAPDKSGLPSDRFSAERTGGSVSTLTIQRTQQEDSAVYLCARSRGAYNEKLFFGSGTQLSVL.

J is TRBJ1-2 and V is TRBV7-2; TRBD1 aligns across 9 bases. V shed 4 bases, J shed 3 bases, and the junction held 6 bases outside the gene matches. Germline V CDR1 and CDR2: SGHTA, FQGNSA. The CDR3 sequence is 15 residues long. The CDR3 DNA reads TGTGCCAGCAGCTACCGGGACAGGGCCCACTATGGCTACACCTTC. It specifies CASSYRDRAHYGYTF.

V is TRBV6-5 and J is TRBJ1-3; no clear D. Trimming pared 7 bases from V and 0 bases from J, leaving 10 bases between. Germline values: CDR1 MNHEY, CDR2 SVGAGI. This CDR3 is 14 amino acids long. The CDR3 spells CASISPPSGNTIYF. CDR3 sequence (DNA): TGTGCCAGCATTTCGCCGCCCTCTGGAAACACCATATATTTT.

V gene TRBV10-1 combines with J gene TRBJ1-1, with D unclear. CDR1 and CDR2 (germline): WNHNN, SYGVQD (reference sequence). The CDR3 length is 17 residues. The V gene lost 3 bases and the J gene lost 5 bases, with 22 bases spanning the gap. CDR3 nucleotides: TGCGCCAGCAGTGATAGTTCCGACATCGGGATTGGTACTGAAGCTTTCTTT. This encodes CASSDSSDIGIGTEAFF.

This clone was counted a single time. This sequence joins TRBV19 and TRBJ2-1; 8 positions agree with TRBD2. V lost 6 bases, J lost 3 bases, and 7 bases stayed unmatched. CDR1 and CDR2 (germline): LNHDA, SQIVND (reference sequence). This CDR3 region has 15 residues. CDR3: CASRGAGVVYNEQFF. DNA for the CDR3: TGTGCCAGTAGGGGAGCGGGAGTCGTCTACAATGAGCAGTTCTTC. Filled out from reference TRBV19 and TRBJ2-1, the complete variable domain reads DGGITQSPKYLFRKEGQNVTLSCEQNLNHDAMYWYRQDPGQGLRLIYYSQIVNDFQKGDIAEGYSVSREKKESFPLTVTSAQKNPTAFYLCASRGAGVVYNEQFFGPGTRLTVL.

The chain combines TRBV30 with TRBJ1-6, with 7 nucleotides matching TRBD1. Germline V gene lookup returns CDR1 GTSNPN and CDR2 SVGIG (reference sequence). This CDR3 region has 16 residues. The V segment lost 3 bases and the J segment 7 bases; nucleotides outside the gene matches: 12. CDR3: CAWSRQGVLSNSPLHF. As DNA, the CDR3 is TGTGCCTGGAGCCGCCAGGGGGTGTTGTCGAATTCACCCCTCCACTTT.

The chain employs TRBV7-9 and TRBJ2-7; D is perhaps TRBD1 (5 bases). V was clipped by 5 bases and J by 4 bases, with 15 bases between them. CDR1 and CDR2 from the germline V gene are SEHNR and FQNEAQ (reference sequence). The CDR3 runs 14 residues. This CDR3 is CASSPIGQGYEQYF. CDR3 in DNA: TGTGCCAGCAGCCCTATCGGGCAGGGATACGAGCAGTACTTC.

The V gene is TRBV29-1, the J gene TRBJ1-2, with D uncertain. Trimming stripped 2 bases from V and 0 bases from J, with 13 bases between. Per germline, CDR1 SQVTM and CDR2 ANQGSEA. The CDR3 covers 15 residues. The CDR3: CSVESLGEANYGYTF. CDR3 sequence (DNA): TGCAGCGTTGAATCCCTCGGGGAAGCTAACTATGGCTACACCTTC.